This T cell receptor (beta chain) was sequenced in a study of blood T cell repertoires in COVID-19. Study information: COVID-19 samples, acute and convalescent, were from the United States, Italy and Spain. Nucleic acid was either cDNA or gDNA, and it came from T cells, B-cell-depleted T cells, or PBMCs.

Individuals aged roughly 18 to 95 years were recruited from approximately 22 US areas. Germline CDR1 MNHEY, CDR2 SVGAGI. The CDR3 is 13 residues long. V gave up 0 bases and J gave up 10 bases, with 10 bases separating them. Clones were read by immunoSEQ multiplex PCR, and TCRdb kept only the in-frame ones, dropping some. The profile covers approximately 260,000 clones, with about 80% appearing a single time and approximately 4.3% taken by the ten largest. What was sequenced was PBMCs or T cells enriched from blood (not recorded which). This chain joins TRBV6-5 and TRBJ1-5; D is ambiguous. This TCR came from a man between 25 and 39 years old with acute COVID-19. The CDR3 DNA sequence: TGTGCCAGCAGTTACTCGGGTCTAGAACCCCAGCATTTT. It yields the protein CASSYSGLEPQHF.